A single T cell receptor beta chain is shown here with its context. These data belong to a study of early T cells in non-severe SARS-CoV-2 infection. V dropped 7 bases and J dropped 2 bases, with 11 bases sitting between them. This CDR3 spans 14 amino acids. Each CDR3 protein gets one entry after TCRdb re-called the 5' RACE reads with MiXCR. The profile shows tens of thousands of distinct CDR3 sequences, over 4% of them singletons. Sequenced input: whole blood. The chain is built from TRBV12-3 or TRBV12-4 and TRBJ2-2; a weak D match, TRBD1 (5 bases). This receptor was taken from an adult who was a healthcare worker with PCR-confirmed SARS-CoV-2 infection or an uninfected control (not recorded which). CDR3 coding DNA: TGTGCCAGCACCCAACAGGTTAACACCGGGGAGCTGTTTTTT. As protein: CASTQQVNTGELFF.